A selection of T cell receptor beta chains follows, all from one sample in a study of CD8 T cells in Susac syndrome. TCRdb recomputed calls from the immunoSEQ multiplex PCR reads with MiXCR, one row per CDR3 protein. The table includes around 220,000 distinct CDR3 sequences, more than 85% detected once. Sequencing was performed on CD8+ T cells from PBMCs. The receptors were gathered from a human donor with multiple sclerosis. Each CDR3 is given with its conserved first and last residue. The D gene is left open where the match is weak. Clone size is given for some rows only: seen once, a few or many times, or a class if the clone is expanded.

v_call,clone_size,d_call,j_call,cdr3_aa,cdr3_nt
TRBV21-1,-,-,TRBJ2-7,CASSNRGRPHYEQYF,TGTGCCAGCAGCAACAGGGGCAGGCCACACTACGAGCAGTACTTC
TRBV13,-,TRBD1,TRBJ1-6,CASSLGDRGLNSPLHF,TGTGCCAGCAGCTTGGGGGACAGGGGTTTAAATTCACCCCTCCACTTT
TRBV27,-,TRBD2,TRBJ2-7,CASSPSGIYEQYF,TGTGCCAGCAGCCCTAGCGGAATCTACGAGCAGTACTTC
TRBV15,-,-,TRBJ2-2,CATSRGRNTGELFF,TGTGCCACCAGCAGAGGCAGGAACACCGGGGAGCTGTTTTTT
TRBV20-1,-,-,TRBJ2-1,CSAARSYNEQFF,TGCAGTGCTGCACGCTCCTACAATGAGCAGTTCTTC
TRBV4-1,-,TRBD1,TRBJ2-2,CASMGSGTGDTGELFF,TGCGCCAGCATGGGGTCGGGGACAGGAGACACCGGGGAGCTGTTTTTT
TRBV24-1,-,-,TRBJ2-2,CATSDPNTGELFF,TGTGCCACCAGTGATCCTAACACCGGGGAGCTGTTTTTT
TRBV19,-,-,TRBJ2-7,CASSIGTSSQQYF,TGTGCCAGTAGTATAGGTACGTCGTCCCAGCAGTACTTC
TRBV4-1,-,-,TRBJ1-2,CASSHDRTPSYGYTF,TGCGCCAGCAGCCATGACAGGACTCCGTCCTATGGCTACACCTTC
TRBV4-2,-,-,TRBJ2-7,CASSQEDRSYEQYF,TGTGCCAGCAGCCAGGAGGACCGGTCCTACGAGCAGTACTTC
TRBV7-9,-,TRBD1,TRBJ2-5,CASSPDRGETQYF,TGTGCCAGCAGCCCGGACAGGGGTGAGACCCAGTACTTC
TRBV29-1,-,TRBD2,TRBJ2-1,CSYRTSGIAYNEQFF,TGCAGCTATCGGACTAGCGGGATTGCCTACAATGAGCAGTTCTTC
TRBV30,-,TRBD2,TRBJ2-5,CAWSVYLAGARETQYF,TGTGCCTGGAGTGTATATCTAGCGGGAGCTCGGGAGACCCAGTACTTC
TRBV12-3/TRBV12-4,-,TRBD1,TRBJ2-7,CASTGTGPSYEQYF,TGTGCCAGCACCGGGACAGGACCCTCCTACGAGCAGTACTTC
TRBV5-6,-,-,TRBJ1-1,CASSLGGRSTEAFF,TGTGCCAGCAGCTTGGGTGGGAGGAGCACTGAAGCTTTCTTT
TRBV12-3/TRBV12-4,few,TRBD2,TRBJ2-5,CASREGGQETQYF,TGTGCCAGCCGGGAGGGGGGCCAAGAGACCCAGTACTTC
TRBV7-3,-,-,TRBJ2-3,CASSSSGLASDTQYF,TGTGCCAGCAGCTCCAGCGGTCTAGCATCAGATACGCAGTATTTT
TRBV6-1,-,TRBD1,TRBJ2-2,CAAEGFGTGVIAGELFF,TGTGCCGCAGAGGGATTTGGGACAGGGGTTATAGCCGGGGAGCTGTTTTTT
TRBV2,-,-,TRBJ1-1,CASAPGHSRGDTEAFF,TGTGCCAGCGCCCCGGGACACTCCCGAGGGGACACTGAAGCTTTCTTT
TRBV7-9,-,TRBD1,TRBJ1-1,CASSFPGQGSTEAFF,TGTGCCAGCAGCTTCCCGGGACAGGGGTCCACTGAAGCTTTCTTT
TRBV9,-,-,TRBJ2-2,CASSHENTGELFF,TGTGCCAGCAGCCACGAGAACACCGGGGAGCTGTTTTTT
TRBV6-1,-,-,TRBJ2-7,CASSEYRENYEQYF,TGTGCCAGCAGTGAGTACAGGGAGAACTACGAGCAGTACTTC
TRBV27,-,-,TRBJ1-2,CASIPVAVVNFSYTF,TGTGCCAGCATTCCCGTGGCAGTCGTGAACTTCAGCTACACCTTC
TRBV29-1,once,-,TRBJ2-3,CSVGSLAPDTQYF,TGCAGCGTTGGTTCGCTCGCCCCAGATACGCAGTATTTT
TRBV2,few,TRBD2,TRBJ2-1,CATGGNEQFF,TGTGCCACCGGGGGGAATGAGCAGTTCTTC
TRBV4-1,-,-,TRBJ2-3,CASSGDDTDTQYF,TGCGCCAGCTCGGGGGACGATACAGATACGCAGTATTTT
TRBV23-1,-,-,TRBJ1-5,CASSHPPGQSNQPQHF,TGCGCCAGCAGTCACCCCCCGGGGCAAAGCAATCAGCCCCAGCATTTT
TRBV27,once,-,TRBJ2-6,CASSLIVGGVSSGANVLTF,TGTGCCAGCAGCCTGATCGTGGGGGGAGTAAGCTCTGGGGCCAACGTCCTGACTTTC
TRBV6-4,-,-,TRBJ2-6,CASSDSRSGANVLTF,TGTGCCAGCAGTGACTCGAGGTCTGGGGCCAACGTCCTGACTTTC
TRBV7-8,-,TRBD2,TRBJ2-1,CASSSPGLAGGLDNEQFF,TGTGCCAGCAGCTCCCCGGGACTAGCGGGGGGGCTGGACAATGAGCAGTTCTTC
TRBV7-9,-,-,TRBJ2-1,CASSPREGEAYNEQFF,TGTGCCAGCAGCCCGCGGGAAGGGGAGGCCTACAATGAGCAGTTCTTC
TRBV27,-,-,TRBJ2-7,CASWGQGSRYEQYF,TGTGCCAGTTGGGGGCAGGGCTCACGCTACGAGCAGTACTTC
TRBV10-2,-,TRBD1,TRBJ2-5,CASSEGTGQQETQYF,TGCGCCAGCAGTGAAGGGACAGGCCAACAAGAGACCCAGTACTTC
TRBV9,-,-,TRBJ2-3,CASSGVGGADTQYF,TGTGCCAGCAGCGGCGTCGGGGGTGCAGATACGCAGTATTTT
TRBV10-3,-,TRBD1,TRBJ1-5,CAISAGTGYQPQHF,TGTGCCATCTCTGCCGGGACAGGGTATCAGCCCCAGCATTTT
TRBV4-3,-,TRBD1,TRBJ2-2,CASSQEADRGGVYGWTGELFF,TGCGCCAGCAGCCAAGAAGCCGACAGGGGTGGAGTTTACGGGTGGACCGGGGAGCTGTTTTTT
TRBV4-1,-,-,TRBJ1-1,CASSQAGGDLLNTEAFF,TGCGCCAGCAGCCAGGCGGGGGGGGATTTATTGAACACTGAAGCTTTCTTT
TRBV24-1,-,-,TRBJ2-1,CATSETNEQFF,TGTGCCACCAGTGAGACAAATGAGCAGTTCTTC
TRBV9,-,TRBD2,TRBJ2-1,CASSDDLGVAGVGEQFF,TGTGCCAGCAGCGACGACCTGGGGGTAGCGGGAGTAGGAGAGCAGTTCTTC
TRBV5-1,-,-,TRBJ1-2,CASSPDIDYGYTF,TGCGCCAGCAGCCCGGACATTGACTATGGCTACACCTTC
TRBV15,-,TRBD2,TRBJ2-1,CATSRDRELAGTEQFF,TGTGCCACCAGCAGAGATAGGGAACTAGCGGGCACTGAGCAGTTCTTC